The clone carrying this TCR beta chain was counted only a few times. This entry belongs to a study of T-cell memory formation after mild COVID-19. On the study more broadly: The two donors had largely donor-specific TCR clusters.

V was shortened by 7 bases and J by 5 bases, with 14 bases between the two germline ends. This CDR3 has 13 residues. TCRdb re-derived calls from the 5' RACE reads in MiXCR, one entry per CDR3 protein. This table holds about 560,000 distinct CDR3 sequences, roughly a sixth found once. The chain couples TRBV12-3 or TRBV12-4 to TRBJ2-5, with D maybe TRBD2 (6 bases). The clonotype comes from an adult woman who had mild COVID-19 (a few samples of this study predate the infection). Cell type and time point are not known. Sequencing was performed on PBMCs or a T cell subset sorted from them (not recorded which). CDR3 in DNA: TGTGCCAGCACCCAGCGGGCAGTGGAGACCCAGTACTTC. Protein sequence: CASTQRAVETQYF.